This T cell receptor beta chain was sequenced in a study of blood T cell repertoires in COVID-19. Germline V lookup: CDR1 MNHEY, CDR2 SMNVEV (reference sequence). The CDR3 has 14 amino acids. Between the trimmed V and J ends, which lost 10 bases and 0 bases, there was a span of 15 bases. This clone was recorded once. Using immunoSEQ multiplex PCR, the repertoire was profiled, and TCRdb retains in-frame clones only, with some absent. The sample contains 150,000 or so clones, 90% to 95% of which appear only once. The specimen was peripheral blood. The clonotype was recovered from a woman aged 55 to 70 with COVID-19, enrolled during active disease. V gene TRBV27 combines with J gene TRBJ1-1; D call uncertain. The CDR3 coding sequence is TGTGCCACCTCATCGGGGAACGTGAACACTGAAGCTTTCTTT. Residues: CATSSGNVNTEAFF.